A single sample gave rise to the 27 T cell receptor beta chains below, sequenced in a study of CD8 T cells in ankylosing spondylitis (dated by TCRdb to about 2017). General study outcomes and caveats: A TCR beta motif of about 8 highly homologous amino acid variants appeared characteristic of blood from ankylosing spondylitis patients.

The library was generated by 5' RACE. Sequencing used an Illumina HiSeq 2500. TCRdb trimmed the raw reads at Q25, called clones with MiXCR and kept productive beta chains. All rows with the same CDR3 protein become a single entry with the most common DNA and genes. For this sample there are about 800,000 distinct CDR3 sequences; about 10% appear just once. Of the sample, less than 0.65% falls within the top ten clones. Antigens for these TCRs are unknown. The source material was blood, either unsorted or a sorted T cell fraction (not recorded which). These receptors were collected from a male donor with ankylosing spondylitis.

This CDR3 is CSAIFDGYTF. In DNA, the CDR3 is TGCAGTGCTATCTTTGACGGCTACACCTTC. This rearrangement joins TRBV20-1 to TRBJ1-2, with D hard to call. The V end lost 4 bases, the J end lost 8 bases, and 8 bases lay between the germline ends. The CDR3 totals 10 residues. CDR1 and CDR2 (germline): DFQATT, SNEGSKA (reference sequence).

The V call is TRBV24-1, the J call TRBJ2-2; TRBD1 is a possible D gene (5 bases). This CDR3 has 15 amino acids. The V end was cut by 9 bases, the J end by 5 bases, with 18 bases between. The germline V gene encodes CDR1 KGHDR and CDR2 SFDVKD. The CDR3 is CATGGAGELTGELFF. CDR3 in DNA: TGTGCCACCGGTGGGGCAGGCGAGTTAACCGGGGAGCTGTTTTTT.

This clonotype turned up a few times. The chain recombines TRBV27 with TRBJ2-1; TRBD2 matches 9 bases. Unmatched junction bases numbered 4, after V lost 1 base and J lost 9 bases. The CDR3 loop spans 14 amino acids. Per the germline V gene, CDR1 is MNHEY and CDR2 is SMNVEV (reference sequence). CDR3 bases: TGTGCCAGCAGTTTATGGGGACTAGCATTTGAGCAGTTCTTC. Protein product: CASSLWGLAFEQFF.

This clonotype was seen a few times. V and J are TRBV4-1 and TRBJ1-3, with D unclear. In germline, CDR1 is MGHRA, CDR2 YSYEKL. The V gene lost 0 bases and the J gene lost 2 bases, with 11 bases spanning the gap. The CDR3 length is 16 residues. CDR3 DNA sequence: TGCGCCAGCAGCCAAGATGAACTCCTCCCTGGAAACACCATATATTTT. Translation gives CASSQDELLPGNTIYF.

This clonotype was observed many times. The V and J genes are TRBV20-1 and TRBJ2-5, with 13 bases matching TRBD2. The V and J ends lost 6 bases and 2 bases, in that order; junction bases with no gene match: 3. The length of the CDR3 is 14 residues. Germline CDR1 reads DFQATT; CDR2 reads SNEGSKA (reference sequence). The CDR3: CSAGTSGIQETQYF. CDR3 coding DNA: TGCAGTGCGGGGACTAGCGGGATTCAAGAGACCCAGTACTTC.

The chain couples TRBV5-1 to TRBJ2-7; D call uncertain. Trimming cost V 0 bases and J 5 bases, with 9 bases left between them. Per the germline V gene, CDR1 is SGHRS and CDR2 is YFSETQ. The CDR3 is 13 residues long. Written as DNA, the CDR3 is TGCGCCAGCAGCTTGGGGGTACAAAACGAGCAGTACTTC. Protein product: CASSLGVQNEQYF.

This clonotype was counted only a few times. The J gene is TRBJ1-2, the V gene TRBV7-9, with D possibly being TRBD1 (5 bases). Germline CDR1 reads SEHNR; CDR2 reads FQNEAQ (reference sequence). This CDR3 contains 14 residues. Between the trimmed V and J ends, which lost 4 bases and 4 bases, there was a span of 13 bases. The DNA for the CDR3 is TGTGCCAGCAGCTCCCAGGGATACAGCTATGGCTACACCTTC. Amino acids: CASSSQGYSYGYTF.

This clonotype was observed a few times. The chain links TRBV4-2 to TRBJ1-2, with D uncertain. This CDR3 has 13 residues. Trimming shortened V by 1 base and J by 5 bases, and 8 bases separated the two germline ends. Germline loops: CDR1 LGHNA, CDR2 YNFKEQ. CDR3 sequence (DNA): TGTGCCAGCAGCCAAGCGTCCTCTTATGGCTACACCTTC. Translated, it gives CASSQASSYGYTF.

This clonotype was counted ten times or more. The chain combines TRBV29-1 with TRBJ2-5; D is possibly TRBD1 (7 bases). V was clipped by 6 bases and J by 1 base, with 12 bases between them. CDR1 is SQVTM, CDR2 ANQGSEA, per germline. This CDR3 has 13 amino acids. Written as DNA, the CDR3 is TGCAGCGTCGCGGGACAGCTCCAAGAGACCCAGTACTTC. Its protein product is CSVAGQLQETQYF.

The rearrangement links TRBV5-1 to TRBJ2-5, with D possibly matching TRBD2 (5 bases). V lost 0 bases to trimming and J lost 3 bases, with 6 bases between them. This CDR3 is 13 amino acids long. CDR1 SGHRS and CDR2 YFSETQ come from the germline V gene. The CDR3 reads CASSLDGKETQYF. Here the CDR3 DNA reads TGCGCCAGCAGCTTGGACGGGAAAGAGACCCAGTACTTC.

The gene calls are TRBV7-2 and TRBJ1-3; 9 bases agree with TRBD1. The CDR3 runs to 15 residues. Germline CDR1 is SGHTA and CDR2 is FQGNSA. After removal of 5 bases from V and 4 bases from J, the junction contained 6 bases not matched to a gene. CDR3 coding DNA: TGTGCCAGCAGCGGCACAGGGGGCCTGGGAAACACCATATATTTT. It encodes CASSGTGGLGNTIYF.

This clonotype was observed a handful of times. The chain uses TRBV7-9 and TRBJ1-6; 8 nucleotides line up with TRBD1. The CDR3 runs 16 residues. The J segment lost 2 bases and the V segment lost 3 bases, leaving 3 bases of the junction unmatched. From germline, CDR1 is SEHNR and CDR2 FQNEAQ (reference sequence). The DNA of the CDR3 is TGTGCCAGCAGCTTCTCCAGGGGGCCCTATAATTCACCCCTCCACTTT. This encodes CASSFSRGPYNSPLHF.

This clonotype was found many times. The chain uses TRBV12-3 or TRBV12-4 and TRBJ2-3, with TRBD1 as a possible D gene (5 bases). V was shortened by 5 bases and J by 5 bases, with 17 bases between the two germline ends. CDR3 length: 15 amino acids. The CDR3 DNA reads as TGTGCCAGCAGTCCCAGGGTATCGGGTAAAGATACGCAGTATTTT. Translated, it gives CASSPRVSGKDTQYF.

This clonotype has a count of ten or more. The chain links TRBV5-1 to TRBJ1-1, with 10 positions matching TRBD1. V shed 2 bases, J shed 4 bases, and the junction held 8 bases outside the gene matches. This CDR3 has 16 amino acids. Germline V gene lookup returns CDR1 SGHRS and CDR2 YFSETQ. The CDR3 DNA is TGCGCCAGCAGCTTCGGGACAGGGGATGGAGGCACTGAAGCTTTCTTT. It encodes CASSFGTGDGGTEAFF.

This chain uses TRBV20-1 with TRBJ2-3; the D gene is possibly TRBD2 (7 bases). The CDR3 length is 13 residues. CDR1 DFQATT and CDR2 SNEGSKA come from the germline V gene (reference sequence). The DNA for the CDR3 is TGCAGCTGGAGGGGGGGGGTGACAGATACGCAGTATTTT. It yields the protein CSWRGGVTDTQYF.

J is TRBJ2-5 and V is TRBV28; 10 positions match TRBD2. CDR3 length equals 18 residues. V lost 5 bases and J lost 1; bases outside the gene matches: 13. Germline CDR1 reads MDHEN; CDR2 reads SYDVKM. CDR3: CASSIRGLARAFQETQYF. The CDR3 DNA reads TGTGCCAGCAGTATCAGGGGACTAGCGAGAGCCTTCCAAGAGACCCAGTACTTC.

This clonotype was found many times. J is TRBJ2-3 and V is TRBV5-1, with a tentative D call TRBD1 (6 bases). Germline V gives CDR1 SGHRS, CDR2 YFSETQ. Trimming stripped 4 bases from V and 4 bases from J, with 13 bases between. The CDR3 totals 14 residues. The CDR3 sequence is CASSLTGLADTQYF. CDR3 nucleotide sequence: TGCGCCAGCAGCCTAACAGGGCTGGCAGATACGCAGTATTTT.

This clonotype was found a few times. This rearrangement joins TRBV20-1 to TRBJ2-5; 8 nucleotides line up with TRBD2. J gave up 6 bases and V 3 bases, and 12 bases lay outside the gene matches. The CDR3 totals 15 residues. Germline V gene sequence: CDR1 DFQATT, CDR2 SNEGSKA (reference sequence). CDR3 DNA: TGCAGTGCTAGCCTCACGCGGGGGGAGGGAAAGACCCAGTACTTC. Translated, it gives CSASLTRGEGKTQYF.

J is TRBJ1-1 and V is TRBV2; D unclear. The CDR3 consists of 12 residues. The V gene's germline CDR1 is SNHLY and CDR2 FYNNEI. V dropped 10 bases and J dropped 10 bases, with 19 bases sitting between them. For the CDR3, the DNA is TGTGCCACCACGGACGCCCCATCCCCAGCTTTCTTT. Protein: CATTDAPSPAFF.

The sample holds many counts of this clonotype. This chain uses TRBV20-1 with TRBJ2-1, with a weak D call TRBD1 (6 bases). The CDR3 sequence is 17 residues long. With 0 bases removed from V and 4 bases from J, the gap between germline ends came to 19 bases. From germline, CDR1 is DFQATT and CDR2 SNEGSKA (reference sequence). The CDR3 is CSARDLYRQGRYNEQFF. DNA for the CDR3: TGCAGTGCTAGAGATCTCTACCGGCAGGGGAGATACAATGAGCAGTTCTTC.

This clonotype was detected many times. V usage is TRBV25-1 and J usage is TRBJ2-5; D gene unclear. The germline V gene has CDR1 MGHDK and CDR2 SYGVNS. V lost 6 bases to trimming and J lost 7 bases, with 9 bases between them. The CDR3 is made up of 11 amino acids. CDR3: CASSRSRTQYF. The CDR3, as DNA: TGTGCCAGCAGCCGTTCGAGGACCCAGTACTTC.

This clonotype was detected a few times. This sequence joins TRBV5-1 and TRBJ2-2, with a tentative D call TRBD2 (6 bases). The CDR3 contains 14 residues. Germline assignment: CDR1 SGHRS and CDR2 YFSETQ. Trimming cost V 7 bases and J 2 bases, with 12 bases left between them. The DNA for the CDR3 is TGCGCCAGCGAGCCGGGAGCCAACACCGGGGAGCTGTTTTTT. Protein sequence: CASEPGANTGELFF.

This clonotype was observed at least ten times. This chain connects TRBV29-1 to TRBJ2-6, with D perhaps matching TRBD2 (7 bases). V was clipped by 0 bases and J by 2 bases, with 8 bases between them. This CDR3 is 15 amino acids long. The germline V gene encodes CDR1 SQVTM and CDR2 ANQGSEA. CDR3 region: CSVEEGGAGANVLTF. The DNA for the CDR3 is TGCAGCGTTGAAGAAGGGGGGGCTGGGGCCAACGTCCTGACTTTC. The whole variable domain, filled in from reference TRBV29-1 and TRBJ2-6, reads SAVISQKPSRDICQRGTSLTIQCQVDSQVTMMFWYRQQPGQSLTLIATANQGSEATYESGFVIDKFPISRPNLTFSTLTVSNMSPEDSSIYLCSVEEGGAGANVLTFGAGSRLTVL.

This clonotype came up once. The rearrangement joins TRBV28 to TRBJ2-1; the D gene is possibly TRBD2 (5 bases). From germline, CDR1 is MDHEN and CDR2 SYDVKM. The CDR3 runs 13 residues. V was clipped by 2 bases and J by 10 bases, with 12 bases between them. In DNA, the CDR3 is TGTGCCAGCAGTTTAGGTGGGAGAGCGGAGCAGTTCTTC. It specifies CASSLGGRAEQFF.

This clonotype was counted ten times or more. The rearrangement joins TRBV6-1 to TRBJ1-4; 10 nucleotides match TRBD1. The trim removed 4 bases at V and 7 bases at J, leaving 3 bases unmatched. The CDR3 is made up of 14 amino acids. Germline V CDR1 and CDR2: MNHNS, SASEGT. The CDR3 sequence: CASSGQGAGEKLFF. DNA for the CDR3: TGTGCCAGCAGTGGACAGGGGGCCGGTGAAAAACTGTTTTTT.

This chain uses TRBV5-1 with TRBJ1-2; possibly TRBD1 for D (5 bases). Trimming stripped 7 bases from V and 4 bases from J, with 29 bases between. The CDR3 is made up of 18 amino acids. Germline-derived CDR1 and CDR2 are SGHRS and YFSETQ. The CDR3 coding sequence is TGCGCCAGCTCCGTCGACAGTTACGTTCGGCTATCGCCCTATGGCTACACCTTC. Translated, it gives CASSVDSYVRLSPYGYTF.

This clonotype was counted between two and nine times. The V gene is TRBV20-1, the J gene TRBJ2-1; D is unresolved. Trimming took off 6 bases at V and 4 bases at J, with 10 bases between the two ends. From germline, CDR1 is DFQATT and CDR2 SNEGSKA (reference sequence). This CDR3 has 12 amino acids. The CDR3, as DNA: TGCAGTGCCCTGCCCCTATACAATGAGCAGTTCTTC. As protein: CSALPLYNEQFF.